The 26 T cell receptor beta chains presented below share a single source sample, sequenced in a study of T cells after posttransplantation cyclophosphamide. Treatment was busulfan-fludarabine conditioning, a marrow graft, and cyclophosphamide on days +3 and +4. Sequenced by immunoSEQ multiplex PCR; TCRdb stores in-frame clones only, minus some. The sample consists of 9,900 or so clones, roughly 80% of them appearing once. This sample comprised PBMCs, obtained about 2,000 days after allogeneic stem cell transplant with posttransplant cyclophosphamide. Every receptor here comes from a female patient aged 50 to 65 who received an allogeneic stem cell transplant from a related donor, was CMV-positive, and had no GVHD. Some T cells could come from the graft donor.

The chain uses TRBV10-3 and TRBJ2-3, with 8 bases matching TRBD1. The CDR3 contains 14 residues. J lost 3 bases, V lost 4 bases, and 3 bases had no gene match. CDR1 and CDR2 from the germline V gene are ENHRY and SYGVKD. CDR3 residues: CAISGDRFTDTQYF. The CDR3, as DNA: TGTGCCATCAGTGGGGACAGGTTTACAGATACGCAGTATTTT.

This clone was observed a single time. In DNA, the CDR3 is TGTGCCAGCAGCTTAGCGGCCTCGAGGGGAGGGTACGCTGAAGCTTTCTTT. Its protein product is CASSLAASRGGYAEAFF. The V call is TRBV11-2, the J call TRBJ1-1; D may be TRBD1 (5 bases). Germline CDR1 and CDR2: SGHAT and FQNNGV. This CDR3 region has 17 residues. V was clipped by 1 base and J by 6 bases, with 21 bases between them.

V and J are TRBV9 and TRBJ2-1; D is ambiguous. Germline CDR1 is SGDLS and CDR2 is YYNGEE. This CDR3 region has 16 residues. V dropped 0 bases and J dropped 0 bases, with 10 bases sitting between them. This CDR3 is CASSVGGPVSYNEQFF. CDR3 DNA sequence: TGTGCCAGCAGCGTAGGTGGTCCGGTCTCCTACAATGAGCAGTTCTTC. Looking up the rest from reference TRBV9 and TRBJ2-1 gives the full variable domain: DSGVTQTPKHLITATGQRVTLRCSPRSGDLSVYWYQQSLDQGLQFLIQYYNGEERAKGNILERFSAQQFPDLHSELNLSSLELGDSALYFCASSVGGPVSYNEQFFGPGTRLTVL.

V is TRBV7-3 and J is TRBJ2-4; tentatively, D is TRBD2 (6 bases). The V and J ends lost 3 bases and 11 bases respectively, with 11 bases between them. Germline assignment: CDR1 SGHTA and CDR2 FQGTGA. The length of the CDR3 is 12 residues. The CDR3 sequence: CASSFGSGVQYF. The CDR3 DNA reads TGTGCCAGCAGCTTCGGGTCGGGAGTTCAGTACTTC. Complete variable domain (other parts from reference TRBV7-3 and TRBJ2-4): GAGVSQTPSNKVTEKGKYVELRCDPISGHTALYWYRQSLGQGPEFLIYFQGTGAADDSGLPNDRFFAVRPEGSVSTLKIQRTERGDSAVYLCASSFGSGVQYFGAGTRLSVL.

The chain is built from TRBV2 and TRBJ1-1, with D tentatively TRBD1 (5 bases). The CDR3 is 13 amino acids. V was shortened by 11 bases and J by 0 bases, with 13 bases between the two germline ends. Germline lookup yields CDR1 SNHLY and CDR2 FYNNEI. The CDR3 loop is CAGGGGLNTEAFF. The CDR3 DNA sequence: TGTGCCGGTGGCGGGGGTCTGAACACTGAAGCTTTCTTT.

The chain employs TRBV5-1 and TRBJ2-1; a weak D match, TRBD2 (6 bases). With 4 bases removed from V and 6 bases from J, the gap between germline ends came to 17 bases. Germline V gene sequence: CDR1 SGHRS, CDR2 YFSETQ. This CDR3 has 15 residues. CDR3 sequence (DNA): TGCGCCAGCAGCGCGCTAGCGCACCAACGCAATGAGCAGTTCTTC. Protein: CASSALAHQRNEQFF.

The rearrangement joins TRBV28 to TRBJ1-2, with 8 nucleotides matching TRBD1. The trim removed 5 bases at V and 7 bases at J, leaving 15 bases unmatched. Per the germline V gene, CDR1 is MDHEN and CDR2 is SYDVKM. The CDR3 loop spans 16 amino acids. DNA for the CDR3: TGTGCCAGCAGTCCCGCCCCGGGACAGGCGGGGAGTGGCTACACCTTC. Its translation: CASSPAPGQAGSGYTF.

The chain uses TRBV12-5 and TRBJ2-2; weak D call: TRBD1 (6 bases). V gave up 8 bases and J gave up 4 bases, with 26 bases separating them. The CDR3 contains 18 residues. Germline V CDR1 and CDR2: LGHNT, FRNRAP. CDR3 bases: TGTGCTAGTCGGGCCCCCCCCCGTGGCCCAGGGGTCACCGGGGAGCTGTTTTTT. As protein: CASRAPPRGPGVTGELFF.

V usage is TRBV29-1 and J usage is TRBJ2-7; 8 nucleotides match TRBD1. Germline CDR1 and CDR2: SQVTM and ANQGSEA. Trimming removed 0 bases from V and 0 bases from J; junction bases left unmatched: 1. This CDR3 has 14 residues. The DNA of the CDR3 is TGCAGCGTTGAAGATGGGACAGGCTCCTACGAGCAGTACTTC. Amino acids: CSVEDGTGSYEQYF.

The chain employs TRBV13 and TRBJ2-3, with TRBD2 identical over 13 bases. V lost 4 bases to trimming and J lost 4 bases; unmatched junction nucleotides: 5. CDR3 length equals 16 residues. From germline, CDR1 is PRHDT and CDR2 FYEKMQ (reference sequence). The CDR3 is CASSSRTSGSADTQYF. The CDR3 coding sequence is TGTGCCAGCAGCTCAAGGACTAGCGGGAGCGCAGATACGCAGTATTTT.

This clone was recorded once. The J gene is TRBJ1-2, the V gene TRBV20-1; D is uncertain. Per the germline V gene, CDR1 is DFQATT and CDR2 is SNEGSKA (reference sequence). Trimming left V 5 bases short and J 6 bases short, with 10 bases between. This CDR3 region has 11 residues. The CDR3, as DNA: TGCAGTGCTGGCCGTACAAATGGCTACACCTTC. Translation gives CSAGRTNGYTF.

The V call is TRBV9, the J call TRBJ1-2, with 8 bases matching TRBD1. The germline gives CDR1 SGDLS, CDR2 YYNGEE. CDR3 length equals 16 residues. With 3 bases clipped from V and 3 bases from J, the junction kept 10 bases outside the gene matches. The CDR3 DNA reads as TGTGCCAGCAGCGCCCGACAGGGGAGGGGGGACTATGGCTACACCTTC. Translation gives CASSARQGRGDYGYTF.

The V and J genes are TRBV28 and TRBJ2-2; D perhaps matches TRBD2 (5 bases). V was pared by 1 base and J by 2 bases, with 23 bases between. The V gene's germline CDR1 is MDHEN and CDR2 SYDVKM. The CDR3 has 20 amino acids. Written as DNA, the CDR3 is TGTGCCAGCAGTTTATTTAGGTGGTGGGGAGAGGGAGAAAACACCGGGGAGCTGTTTTTT. Its protein is CASSLFRWWGEGENTGELFF. The entire variable domain, with the rest obtained from reference TRBV28 and TRBJ2-2, is as follows: DVKVTQSSRYLVKRTGEKVFLECVQDMDHENMFWYRQDPGLGLRLIYFSYDVKMKEKGDIPEGYSVSREKKERFSLILESASTNQTSMYLCASSLFRWWGEGENTGELFFGEGSRLTVL.

The count of this clone is one. This chain joins TRBV9 and TRBJ2-7, with D tentatively TRBD1 (6 bases). Germline values: CDR1 SGDLS, CDR2 YYNGEE. V lost 4 bases, J lost 4 bases, and 15 bases lay in between. This CDR3 comprises 14 residues. The CDR3 sequence is CASSLRQADYEQYF. The CDR3, as DNA: TGTGCCAGCAGCCTCCGACAGGCGGATTACGAGCAGTACTTC.

The chain combines TRBV28 with TRBJ2-7; 12 bases line up with TRBD1. Trimming at V came to 2 bases and at J to 5 bases, leaving 4 bases not matched to a gene. The CDR3 has 15 amino acids. Germline assignment: CDR1 MDHEN and CDR2 SYDVKM. The CDR3 coding sequence is TGTGCCAGCAGTTTAGCCGGGACAGGGGGCCACGAGCAGTACTTC. This gives the protein CASSLAGTGGHEQYF.

The J gene is TRBJ2-7, the V gene TRBV2, with 10 nucleotides matching TRBD2. V shed 5 bases, J shed 0 bases, and the junction held 4 bases outside the gene matches. This CDR3 contains 15 residues. Germline V gene sequence: CDR1 SNHLY, CDR2 FYNNEI. The chain's CDR3 is CASSLTSGASYEQYF. CDR3 nucleotides: TGTGCCAGCAGTTTAACTAGCGGGGCCTCCTACGAGCAGTACTTC.

V is TRBV6-1 and J is TRBJ2-1; unclear D gene. Trimming removed 2 bases from V and 9 bases from J, with 8 bases in between. The CDR3 runs to 12 residues. The germline gives CDR1 MNHNS, CDR2 SASEGT. CDR3 protein: CASSESRVEQFF. CDR3 sequence (DNA): TGTGCCAGCAGTGAATCACGGGTTGAGCAGTTCTTC.

The CDR3 protein is CASSLRAYSVGETQYF. CDR3 nucleotide sequence: TGTGCCAGCAGCTTACGTGCGTACTCGGTCGGAGAGACCCAGTACTTC. The rearrangement joins TRBV7-3 to TRBJ2-5; D is uncertain. The CDR3 is made up of 16 amino acids. Looked up from germline, CDR1 is SGHTA and CDR2 is FQGTGA. V was cut by 2 bases and J by 4 bases, with 17 bases left in between.

The chain is built from TRBV7-8 and TRBJ1-5; D is unresolved. In germline, CDR1 is SGHVS, CDR2 FQNEAQ. The CDR3 consists of 13 residues. V was clipped by 3 bases and J by 7 bases, with 10 bases between them. Here the CDR3 DNA reads TGTGCCAGCAGCTTCTTATCACTGCAGCCCCAGCATTTT. Its protein product is CASSFLSLQPQHF.

This rearrangement joins TRBV2 to TRBJ2-2; TRBD1 matches 11 bases. The germline CDR1 and CDR2 sequences are SNHLY and FYNNEI. The junction had 8 bases not matched to a gene; V was cut back by 6 bases and J by 2 bases. The CDR3 totals 17 residues. The CDR3 here is CASSHGTGGVNTGELFF. In DNA, the CDR3 is TGTGCCAGCAGCCACGGGACAGGGGGTGTAAACACCGGGGAGCTGTTTTTT.

This clone has a handful of counts. The J gene is TRBJ2-5, the V gene TRBV20-1; D ambiguous. Germline values: CDR1 DFQATT, CDR2 SNEGSKA (reference sequence). The V and J ends lost 0 bases and 7 bases respectively, with 6 bases between them. CDR3 length equals 11 residues. CDR3 nucleotides: TGCAGTGCTAGAGATATGAGGACCCAGTACTTC. Translated, it gives CSARDMRTQYF.

This chain uses TRBV28 with TRBJ2-1; 10 positions match TRBD2. Per the germline V gene, CDR1 is MDHEN and CDR2 is SYDVKM. This CDR3 is 17 amino acids long. V shed 6 bases and J 8 bases; nucleotides not matched to a gene: 16. CDR3: CASSQYGGASGSDEQFF. In DNA, the CDR3 is TGTGCCAGCAGCCAATACGGTGGGGCTAGCGGGAGCGATGAGCAGTTCTTC.

The chain couples TRBV27 to TRBJ1-1; D ambiguous. Germline V gives CDR1 MNHEY, CDR2 SMNVEV (reference sequence). The CDR3 runs 11 residues. Trimming removed 2 bases at V and 7 bases at J, with 5 bases between. In DNA, the CDR3 is TGTGCCAGCAGTTTAGGCCGTGAAGCTTTCTTT. This codes for CASSLGREAFF.

The chain is built from TRBV30 and TRBJ1-5, with 12 bases identical to TRBD1. The germline V gene encodes CDR1 GTSNPN and CDR2 SVGIG (reference sequence). This CDR3 is 18 amino acids long. The J segment lost 0 bases and the V segment lost 4 bases, leaving 10 bases of the junction unmatched. In DNA form, the CDR3 reads TGTGCCTGGATCCGGGACAGGGGGCCACCTTATAGCAATCAGCCCCAGCATTTT. Translating it yields CAWIRDRGPPYSNQPQHF.

This chain uses TRBV6-1 with TRBJ2-4, with 9 nucleotides matching TRBD1. The CDR3 has 13 residues. The V gene's germline CDR1 is MNHNS and CDR2 SASEGT. Germline trimming cut 4 bases from V and 8 bases from J; bases unmatched to any gene: 3. Here the CDR3 DNA reads TGTGCCAGCAGTGGGACAGGGGTGGACATTCAGTACTTC. Protein: CASSGTGVDIQYF.

The rearrangement joins TRBV4-1 to TRBJ2-3; D is perhaps TRBD2 (5 bases). V lost 0 bases, J lost 2 bases, and 12 bases lay in between. Germline CDR1 and CDR2: MGHRA and YSYEKL. This CDR3 is built from 16 residues. CDR3 coding DNA: TGCGCCAGCAGCCAAGATAGGCGGGTATTCACAGATACGCAGTATTTT. Amino acid sequence: CASSQDRRVFTDTQYF.